This TCR beta chain was sequenced for a study of CD8 T cells in ankylosing spondylitis. Regarding the study as a whole: What appeared characteristic of ankylosing spondylitis blood was a TCR beta motif of fewer than ten highly homologous variants. The disease-linked clones had a CD8+ phenotype and low blood frequencies. Matched ankylosing spondylitis synovial fluid reportedly showed significant enrichment of disease-linked clones.

Construction of TCR beta libraries was performed using quantitative 5'-RACE with molecular barcodes. A single record per CDR3 protein comes from TCRdb applying MiXCR to the 5' RACE reads. The data contain about 540,000 distinct CDR3 sequences, roughly 13% of them singletons. The germline V gene has CDR1 MNHNS and CDR2 SASEGT. The CDR3 sequence is 12 residues long. V lost 4 bases and J lost 3, with 7 bases in between. This clonotype came up a few times. What it binds is not known. The clonotype originates from a male donor with ankylosing spondylitis. The sample consisted of blood, either unsorted or a sorted T cell fraction (not recorded which). The V call is TRBV6-1, the J call TRBJ2-7; D is ambiguous. The CDR3 coding sequence is TGTGCCAGCAGTGTGACCTACTACGAGCAGTACGTC. This gives the protein CASSVTYYEQYV.